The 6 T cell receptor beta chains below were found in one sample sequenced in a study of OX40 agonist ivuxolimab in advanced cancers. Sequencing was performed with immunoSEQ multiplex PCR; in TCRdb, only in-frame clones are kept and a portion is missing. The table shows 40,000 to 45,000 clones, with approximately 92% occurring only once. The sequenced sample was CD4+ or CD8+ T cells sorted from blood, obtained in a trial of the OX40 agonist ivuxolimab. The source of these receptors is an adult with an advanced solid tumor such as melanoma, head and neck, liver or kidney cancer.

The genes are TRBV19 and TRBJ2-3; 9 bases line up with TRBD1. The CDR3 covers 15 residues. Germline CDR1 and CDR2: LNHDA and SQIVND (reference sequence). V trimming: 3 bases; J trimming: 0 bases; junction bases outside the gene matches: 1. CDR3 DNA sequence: TGTGCCAGTAGTATTGGGACAGGGAGCACAGATACGCAGTATTTT. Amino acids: CASSIGTGSTDTQYF.

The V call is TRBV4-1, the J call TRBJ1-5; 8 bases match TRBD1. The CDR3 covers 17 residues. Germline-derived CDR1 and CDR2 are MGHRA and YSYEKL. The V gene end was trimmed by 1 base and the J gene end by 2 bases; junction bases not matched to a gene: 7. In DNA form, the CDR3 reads TGCGCCAGCAGCCAAGCCACAACACAGGGGGGCAATCAGCCCCAGCATTTT. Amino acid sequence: CASSQATTQGGNQPQHF.

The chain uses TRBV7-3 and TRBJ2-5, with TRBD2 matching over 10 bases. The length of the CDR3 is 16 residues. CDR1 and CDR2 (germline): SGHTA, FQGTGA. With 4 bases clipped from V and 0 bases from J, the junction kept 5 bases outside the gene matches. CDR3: CASSSGLAEDQETQYF. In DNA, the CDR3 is TGTGCCAGCAGCTCCGGACTAGCGGAGGACCAAGAGACCCAGTACTTC.

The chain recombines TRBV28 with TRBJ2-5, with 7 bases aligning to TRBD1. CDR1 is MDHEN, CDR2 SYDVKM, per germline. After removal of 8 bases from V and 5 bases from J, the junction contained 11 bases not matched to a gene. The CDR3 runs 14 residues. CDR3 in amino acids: CASSRTGSVETQYF. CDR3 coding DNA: TGTGCCAGCTCAAGGACAGGAAGCGTGGAGACCCAGTACTTC.

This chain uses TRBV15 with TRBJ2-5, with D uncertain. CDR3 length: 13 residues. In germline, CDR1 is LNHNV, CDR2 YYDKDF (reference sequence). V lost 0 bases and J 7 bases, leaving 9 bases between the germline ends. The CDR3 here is CATSRDPSGTQYF. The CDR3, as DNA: TGTGCCACCAGCAGAGATCCCTCCGGGACCCAGTACTTC. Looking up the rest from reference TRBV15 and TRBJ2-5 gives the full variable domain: DAMVIQNPRYQVTQFGKPVTLSCSQTLNHNVMYWYQQKSSQAPKLLFHYYDKDFNNEADTPDNFQSRRPNTSFCFLDIRSPGLGDTAMYLCATSRDPSGTQYFGPGTRLLVL.

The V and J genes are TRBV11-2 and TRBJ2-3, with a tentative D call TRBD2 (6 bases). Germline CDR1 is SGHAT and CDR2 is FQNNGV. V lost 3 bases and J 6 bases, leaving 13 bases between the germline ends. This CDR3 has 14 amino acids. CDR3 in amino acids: CASSFELRGDTQYF. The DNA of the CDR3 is TGTGCCAGCAGCTTTGAACTTCGGGGGGATACGCAGTATTTT.